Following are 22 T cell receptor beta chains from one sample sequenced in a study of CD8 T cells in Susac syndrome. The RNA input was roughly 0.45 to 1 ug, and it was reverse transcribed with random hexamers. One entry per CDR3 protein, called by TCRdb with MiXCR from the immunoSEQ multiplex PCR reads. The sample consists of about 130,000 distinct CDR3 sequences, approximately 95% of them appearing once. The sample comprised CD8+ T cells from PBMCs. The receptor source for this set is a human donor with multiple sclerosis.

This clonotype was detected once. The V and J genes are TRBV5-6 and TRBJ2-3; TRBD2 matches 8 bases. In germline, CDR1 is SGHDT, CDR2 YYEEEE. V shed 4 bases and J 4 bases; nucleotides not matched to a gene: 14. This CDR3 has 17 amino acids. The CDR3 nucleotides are TGTGCCAGCAGCCCCCTCTCGGGAGGGCATCGAGCAGATACGCAGTATTTT. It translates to CASSPLSGGHRADTQYF.

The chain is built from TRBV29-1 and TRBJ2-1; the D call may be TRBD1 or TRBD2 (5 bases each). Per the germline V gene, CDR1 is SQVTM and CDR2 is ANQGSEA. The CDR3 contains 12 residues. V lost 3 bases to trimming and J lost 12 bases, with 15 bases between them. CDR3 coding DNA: TGCAGCGTTGATCAGGGCAGCCGGGGGCAGTTCTTC. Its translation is CSVDQGSRGQFF.

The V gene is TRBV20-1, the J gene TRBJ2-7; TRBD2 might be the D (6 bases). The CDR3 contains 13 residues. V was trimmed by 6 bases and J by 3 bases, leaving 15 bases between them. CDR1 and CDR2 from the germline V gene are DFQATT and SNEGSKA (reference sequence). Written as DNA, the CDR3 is TGCAGTGCGAAACTAGCAACTCACTACGAGCAGTACTTC. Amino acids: CSAKLATHYEQYF.

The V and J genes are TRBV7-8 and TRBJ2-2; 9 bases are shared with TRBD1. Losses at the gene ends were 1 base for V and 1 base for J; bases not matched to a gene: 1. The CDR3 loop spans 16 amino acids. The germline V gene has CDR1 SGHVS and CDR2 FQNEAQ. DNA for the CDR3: TGTGCCAGCAGCTTAGACAGGGGGCTGAACACCGGGGAGCTGTTTTTT. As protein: CASSLDRGLNTGELFF.

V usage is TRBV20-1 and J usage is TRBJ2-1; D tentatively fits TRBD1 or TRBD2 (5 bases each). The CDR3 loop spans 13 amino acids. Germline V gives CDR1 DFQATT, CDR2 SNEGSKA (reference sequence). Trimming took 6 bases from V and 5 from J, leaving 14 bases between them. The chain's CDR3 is CSAPTLGDNEQFF. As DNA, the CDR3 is TGCAGTGCCCCGACCCTGGGGGACAATGAGCAGTTCTTC.

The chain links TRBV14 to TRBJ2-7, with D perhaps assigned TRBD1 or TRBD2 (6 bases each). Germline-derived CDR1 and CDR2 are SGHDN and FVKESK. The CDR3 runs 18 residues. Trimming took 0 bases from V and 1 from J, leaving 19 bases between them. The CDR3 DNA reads TGTGCCAGCAGCCAAGATAGGAGGGACACAAGTCCTTCCTACGAGCAGTACTTC. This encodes CASSQDRRDTSPSYEQYF.

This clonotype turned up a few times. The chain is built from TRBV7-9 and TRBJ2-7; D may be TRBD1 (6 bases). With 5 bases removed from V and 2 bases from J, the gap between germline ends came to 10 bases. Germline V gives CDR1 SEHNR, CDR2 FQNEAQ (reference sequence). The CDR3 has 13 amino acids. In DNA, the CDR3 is TGTGCCAGCAGCGCTACAGGGACCTACGAGCAGTACTTC. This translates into CASSATGTYEQYF.

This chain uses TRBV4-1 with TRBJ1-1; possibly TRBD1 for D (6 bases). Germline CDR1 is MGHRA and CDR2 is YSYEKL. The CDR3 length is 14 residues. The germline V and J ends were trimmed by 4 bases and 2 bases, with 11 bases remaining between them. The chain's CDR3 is CASSPRQVNTEAFF. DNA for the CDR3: TGCGCCAGCAGCCCGCGACAGGTTAACACTGAAGCTTTCTTT.

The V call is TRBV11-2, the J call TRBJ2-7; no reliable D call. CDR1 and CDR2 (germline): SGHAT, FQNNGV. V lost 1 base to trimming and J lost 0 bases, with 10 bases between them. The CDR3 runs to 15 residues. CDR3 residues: CASSLGGSSSYEQYV. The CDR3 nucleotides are TGTGCCAGCAGCTTAGGGGGATCGAGCTCCTACGAGCAGTACGTC.

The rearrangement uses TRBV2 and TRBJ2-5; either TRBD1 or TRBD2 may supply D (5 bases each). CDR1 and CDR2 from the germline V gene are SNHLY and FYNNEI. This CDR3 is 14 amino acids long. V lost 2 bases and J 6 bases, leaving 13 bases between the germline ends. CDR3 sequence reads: CASSEPLREKTQYF. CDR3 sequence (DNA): TGTGCCAGCAGTGAACCTCTCAGGGAGAAGACCCAGTACTTC.

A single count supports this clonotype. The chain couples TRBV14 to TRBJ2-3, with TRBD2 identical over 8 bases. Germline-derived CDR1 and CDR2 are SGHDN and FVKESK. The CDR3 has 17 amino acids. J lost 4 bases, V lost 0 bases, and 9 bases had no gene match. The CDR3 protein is CASSQEGPGRDPDTQYF. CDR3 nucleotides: TGTGCCAGCAGCCAAGAGGGCCCCGGGAGGGATCCAGATACGCAGTATTTT. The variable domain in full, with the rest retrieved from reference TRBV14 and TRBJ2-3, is EAGVTQFPSHSVIEKGQTVTLRCDPISGHDNLYWYRRVMGKEIKFLLHFVKESKQDESGMPNNRFLAERTGGTYSTLKVQPAELEDSGVYFCASSQEGPGRDPDTQYFGPGTRLTVL.

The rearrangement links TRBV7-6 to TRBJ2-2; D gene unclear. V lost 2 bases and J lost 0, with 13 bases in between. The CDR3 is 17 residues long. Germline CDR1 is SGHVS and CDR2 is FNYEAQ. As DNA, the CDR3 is TGTGCCAGCAGCTTATCCCGGGTTGGGGCGAACACCGGGGAGCTGTTTTTT. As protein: CASSLSRVGANTGELFF.

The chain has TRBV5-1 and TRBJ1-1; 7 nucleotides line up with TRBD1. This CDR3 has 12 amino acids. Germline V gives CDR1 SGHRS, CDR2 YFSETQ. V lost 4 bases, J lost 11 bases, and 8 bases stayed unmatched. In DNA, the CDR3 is TGCGCCAGCAGCCCCGACAGGGTCGGGGCTTTCTTT. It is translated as CASSPDRVGAFF.

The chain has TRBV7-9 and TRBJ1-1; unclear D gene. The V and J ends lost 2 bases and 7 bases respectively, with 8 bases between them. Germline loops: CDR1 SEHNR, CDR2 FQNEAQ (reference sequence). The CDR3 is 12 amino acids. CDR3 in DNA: TGTGCCAGCAGCTTATGGCAGGATGAAGCTTTCTTT. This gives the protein CASSLWQDEAFF.

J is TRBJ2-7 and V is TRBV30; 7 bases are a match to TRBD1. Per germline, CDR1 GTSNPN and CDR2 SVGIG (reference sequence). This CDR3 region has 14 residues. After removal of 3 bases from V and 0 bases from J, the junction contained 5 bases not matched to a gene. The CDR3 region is CAWSSGQSSYEQYV. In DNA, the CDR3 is TGTGCCTGGAGCTCGGGACAGAGCTCCTACGAGCAGTACGTC.

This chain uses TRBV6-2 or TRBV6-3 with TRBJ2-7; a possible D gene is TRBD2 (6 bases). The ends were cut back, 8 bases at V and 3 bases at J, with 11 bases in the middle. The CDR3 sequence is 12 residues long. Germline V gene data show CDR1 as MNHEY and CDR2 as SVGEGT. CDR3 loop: CASGGTLYEQYF. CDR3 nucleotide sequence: TGTGCCAGCGGCGGGACTCTCTACGAGCAGTACTTC.

CDR3 sequence: CASSLMAGDVKNIQYF. Here the CDR3 DNA reads TGTGCCAGCAGTTTAATGGCAGGGGATGTGAAAAACATTCAGTACTTC. This sequence joins TRBV27 and TRBJ2-4, with TRBD1 as a possible D gene (6 bases). Germline CDR1 is MNHEY and CDR2 is SMNVEV (reference sequence). Trimming left V 2 bases short and J 4 bases short, with 15 bases between. CDR3 length: 16 amino acids.

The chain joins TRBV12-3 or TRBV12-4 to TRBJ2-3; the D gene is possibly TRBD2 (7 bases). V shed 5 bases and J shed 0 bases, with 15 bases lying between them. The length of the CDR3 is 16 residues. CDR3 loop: CASSPNRGASTDTQYF. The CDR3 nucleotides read TGTGCCAGCAGTCCCAACCGGGGGGCTAGCACAGATACGCAGTATTTT.

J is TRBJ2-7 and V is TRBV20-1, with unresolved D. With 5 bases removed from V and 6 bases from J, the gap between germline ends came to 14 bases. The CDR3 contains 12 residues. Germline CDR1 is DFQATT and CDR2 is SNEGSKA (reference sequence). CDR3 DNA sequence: TGCAGTGCTTTCGGCGGTCGTGGCGAGCAGTACTTC. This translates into CSAFGGRGEQYF.

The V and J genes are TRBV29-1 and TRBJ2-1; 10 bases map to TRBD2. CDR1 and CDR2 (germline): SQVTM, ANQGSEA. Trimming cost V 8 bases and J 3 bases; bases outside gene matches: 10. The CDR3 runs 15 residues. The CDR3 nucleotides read TGCAGCCAGACCAGGACTAGCGGCCGCTACAATGAGCAGTTCTTC. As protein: CSQTRTSGRYNEQFF.

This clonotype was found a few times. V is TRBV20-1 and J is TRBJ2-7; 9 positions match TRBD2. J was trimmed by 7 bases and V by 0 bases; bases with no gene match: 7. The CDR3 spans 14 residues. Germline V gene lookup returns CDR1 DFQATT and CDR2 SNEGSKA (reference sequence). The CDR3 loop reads CSARDRLAGREQYF. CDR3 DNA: TGCAGTGCTAGAGATCGGCTAGCGGGGCGGGAGCAGTACTTC.

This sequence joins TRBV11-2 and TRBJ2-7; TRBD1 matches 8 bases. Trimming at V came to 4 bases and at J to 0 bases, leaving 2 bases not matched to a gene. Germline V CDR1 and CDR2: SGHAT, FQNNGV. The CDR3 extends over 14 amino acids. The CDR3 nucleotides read TGTGCCAGCAGCTGGGGGACAGGCTCCTACGAGCAGTACTTC. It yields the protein CASSWGTGSYEQYF.